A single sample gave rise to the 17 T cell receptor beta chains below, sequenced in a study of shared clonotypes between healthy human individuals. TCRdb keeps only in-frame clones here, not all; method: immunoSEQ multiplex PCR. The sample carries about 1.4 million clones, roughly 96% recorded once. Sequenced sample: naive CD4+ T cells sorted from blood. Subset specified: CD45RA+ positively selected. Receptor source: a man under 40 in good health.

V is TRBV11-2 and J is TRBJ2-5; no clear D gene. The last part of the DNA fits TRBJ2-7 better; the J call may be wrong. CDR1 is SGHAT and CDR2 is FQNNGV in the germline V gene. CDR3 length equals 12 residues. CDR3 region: CASSPNTYEQYF. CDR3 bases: TGTGCCAGCAGCCCCAACACCTACGAGCAGTACTTC.

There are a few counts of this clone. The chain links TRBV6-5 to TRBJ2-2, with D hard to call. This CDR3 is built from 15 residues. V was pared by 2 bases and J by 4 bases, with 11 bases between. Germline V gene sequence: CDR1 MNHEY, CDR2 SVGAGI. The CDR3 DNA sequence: TGTGCCAGCAGTTACCTGGGTTTGGGCACCGGGGAGCTGTTTTTT. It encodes CASSYLGLGTGELFF.

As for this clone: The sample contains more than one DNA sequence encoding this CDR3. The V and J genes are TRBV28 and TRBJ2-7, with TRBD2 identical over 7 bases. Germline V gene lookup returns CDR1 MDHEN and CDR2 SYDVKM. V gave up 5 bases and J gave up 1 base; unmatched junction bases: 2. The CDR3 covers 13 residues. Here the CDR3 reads CASSGTNSYEQYF. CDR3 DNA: TGTGCCAGCAGTGGGACTAATTCCTACGAGCAGTACTTC.

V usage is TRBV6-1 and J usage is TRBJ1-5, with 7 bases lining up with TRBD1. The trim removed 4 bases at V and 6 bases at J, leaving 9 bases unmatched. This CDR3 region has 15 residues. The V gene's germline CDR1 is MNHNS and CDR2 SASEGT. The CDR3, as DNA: TGTGCCAGCAGTGCATTTGACAGGGAAACTCAGCCCCAGCATTTT. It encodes CASSAFDRETQPQHF.

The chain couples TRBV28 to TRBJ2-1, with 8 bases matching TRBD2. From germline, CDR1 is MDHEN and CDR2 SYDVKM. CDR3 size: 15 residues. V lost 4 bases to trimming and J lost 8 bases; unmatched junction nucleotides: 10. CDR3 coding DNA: TGTGCCAGCAGTTCCGGGGGGGCGGACCTTTATGAGCAGTTCTTC. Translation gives CASSSGGADLYEQFF.

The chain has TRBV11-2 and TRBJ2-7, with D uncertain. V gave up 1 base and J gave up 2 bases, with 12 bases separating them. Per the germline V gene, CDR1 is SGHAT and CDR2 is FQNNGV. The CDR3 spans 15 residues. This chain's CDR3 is CASSLASVLTYEQYF. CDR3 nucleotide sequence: TGTGCCAGCAGCTTAGCTTCAGTCTTGACCTACGAGCAGTACTTC.

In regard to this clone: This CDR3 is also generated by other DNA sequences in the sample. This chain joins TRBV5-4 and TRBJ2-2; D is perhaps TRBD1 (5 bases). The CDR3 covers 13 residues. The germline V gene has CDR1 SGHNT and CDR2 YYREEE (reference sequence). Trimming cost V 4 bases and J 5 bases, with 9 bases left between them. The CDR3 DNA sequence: TGTGCCAGCAGCCTCGACAGTACCGGGGAGCTGTTTTTT. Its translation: CASSLDSTGELFF.

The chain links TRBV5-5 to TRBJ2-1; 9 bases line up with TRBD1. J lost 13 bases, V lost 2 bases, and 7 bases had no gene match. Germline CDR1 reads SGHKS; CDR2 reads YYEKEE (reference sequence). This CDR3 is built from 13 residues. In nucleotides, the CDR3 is TGTGCCAGCAGCTTACAAGGACAGGGGAAACAGTTCTTC. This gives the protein CASSLQGQGKQFF.

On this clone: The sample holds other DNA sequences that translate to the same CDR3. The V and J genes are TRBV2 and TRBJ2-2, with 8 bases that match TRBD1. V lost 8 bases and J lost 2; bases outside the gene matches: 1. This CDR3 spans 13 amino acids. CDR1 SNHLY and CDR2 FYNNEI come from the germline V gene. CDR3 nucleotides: TGTGCCAGCGGACAGGGAAACACCGGGGAGCTGTTTTTT. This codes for CASGQGNTGELFF. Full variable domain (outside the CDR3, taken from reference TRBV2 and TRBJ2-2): EPEVTQTPSHQVTQMGQEVILRCVPISNHLYFYWYRQILGQKVEFLVSFYNNEISEKSEIFDDQFSVERPDGSNFTLKIRSTKLEDSAMYFCASGQGNTGELFFGEGSRLTVL.

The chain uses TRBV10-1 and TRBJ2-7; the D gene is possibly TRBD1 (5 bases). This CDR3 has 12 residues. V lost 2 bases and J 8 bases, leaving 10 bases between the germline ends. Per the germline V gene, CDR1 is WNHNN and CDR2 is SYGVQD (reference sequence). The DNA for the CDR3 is TGCGCCAGCAGTGAGGGTCAGGGAAAGCAGTACTTC. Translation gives CASSEGQGKQYF.

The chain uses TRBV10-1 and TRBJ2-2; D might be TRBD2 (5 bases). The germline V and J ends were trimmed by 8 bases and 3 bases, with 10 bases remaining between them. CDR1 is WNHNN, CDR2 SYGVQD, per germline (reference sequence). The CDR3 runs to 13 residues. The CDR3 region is CASAEDYTGELFF. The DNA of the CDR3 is TGCGCCAGCGCGGAGGACTACACCGGGGAGCTGTTTTTT.

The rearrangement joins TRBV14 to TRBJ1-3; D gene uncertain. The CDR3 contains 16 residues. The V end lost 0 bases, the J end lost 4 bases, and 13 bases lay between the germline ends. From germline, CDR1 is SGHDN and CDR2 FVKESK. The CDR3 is CASSQDPIGSGNTIYF. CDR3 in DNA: TGTGCCAGCAGCCAAGATCCAATAGGGTCCGGAAACACCATATATTTT. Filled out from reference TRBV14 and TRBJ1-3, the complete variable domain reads EAGVTQFPSHSVIEKGQTVTLRCDPISGHDNLYWYRRVMGKEIKFLLHFVKESKQDESGMPNNRFLAERTGGTYSTLKVQPAELEDSGVYFCASSQDPIGSGNTIYFGEGSWLTVV.

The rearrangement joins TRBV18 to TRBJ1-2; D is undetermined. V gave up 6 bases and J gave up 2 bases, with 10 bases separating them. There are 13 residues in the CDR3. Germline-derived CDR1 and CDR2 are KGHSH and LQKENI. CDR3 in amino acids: CASSRDLNYGYTF. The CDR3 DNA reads TGTGCCAGCTCTCGAGACCTCAACTATGGCTACACCTTC.

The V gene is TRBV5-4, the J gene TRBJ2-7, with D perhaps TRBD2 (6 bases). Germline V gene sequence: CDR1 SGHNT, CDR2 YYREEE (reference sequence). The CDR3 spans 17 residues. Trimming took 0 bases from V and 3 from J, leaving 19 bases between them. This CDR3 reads CASSLALSGRMDYEQYF. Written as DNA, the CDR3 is TGTGCCAGCAGCTTGGCCTTAAGTGGGAGGATGGACTACGAGCAGTACTTC.

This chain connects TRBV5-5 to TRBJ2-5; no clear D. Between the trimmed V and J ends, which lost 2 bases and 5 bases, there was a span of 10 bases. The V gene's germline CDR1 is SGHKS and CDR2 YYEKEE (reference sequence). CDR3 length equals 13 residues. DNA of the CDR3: TGTGCCAGCAGCTTAAGCTTTCGCGAGACCCAGTACTTC. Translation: CASSLSFRETQYF.

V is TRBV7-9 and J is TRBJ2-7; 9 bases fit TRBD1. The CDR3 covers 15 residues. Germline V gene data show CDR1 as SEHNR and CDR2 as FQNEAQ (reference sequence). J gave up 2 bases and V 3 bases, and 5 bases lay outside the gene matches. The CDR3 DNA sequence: TGTGCCAGCAGCTTGGGACAGGGCCTCCCCTACGAGCAGTACTTC. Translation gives CASSLGQGLPYEQYF.

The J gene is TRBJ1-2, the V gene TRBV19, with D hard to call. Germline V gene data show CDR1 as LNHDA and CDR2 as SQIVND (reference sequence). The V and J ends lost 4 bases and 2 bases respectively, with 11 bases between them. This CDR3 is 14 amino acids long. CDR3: CASSKSVPNYGYTF. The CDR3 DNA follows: TGTGCCAGTAGTAAATCGGTCCCCAACTATGGCTACACCTTC.